Listed below are T cell receptor beta chains from one sample, sequenced in a study of vaccination and CD4 T cells after COVID-19. No antigen is known for these receptors. MiXCR, applied by TCRdb to the PCR reads, yields one record per CDR3 protein. The sample holds 4,000 to 6,000 distinct CDR3 sequences; about 38% are singletons and the top ten take roughly 35%. Sequencing was carried out using CD4+ T cells from blood, cultured in vitro. Every receptor here comes from a human donor who had recovered from COVID-19. The CDR3 runs from the conserved cysteine through the conserved F or W. A D gene is named only where the DNA matches it firmly. Size is stated for part of the rows, as once, few or many counts, or as a class when the clone is expanded.

TRBD2,TRBJ2-7,TRBV4-1,15,hyperexpanded,TGCGCCAGCAGACCCGGACTAGCGGGACGGAACGAGCAGTACTTC,CASRPGLAGRNEQYF
NA,TRBJ1-4,TRBV2,14,few,TGTGCCAGCAGTGACTCTGGGGGCAGCGAAAAACTGTTTTTT,CASSDSGGSEKLFF
NA,TRBJ1-1,TRBV6-1,11,NA,TGTGCCAGCGGCCCCATCGGCGAAGCTTTCTTT,CASGPIGEAFF
TRBD2,TRBJ2-5,TRBV19,18,few,TGTGCCAGTAGACCCTCGGGGAGGGCTGGTTTTCGCACTGAGACCCAGTACTTC,CASRPSGRAGFRTETQYF
NA,TRBJ1-5,TRBV7-2,16,NA,TGTGCCAGCAGCCCCGACGGGGGGGTTCCCAATCAGCCCCAGCATTTT,CASSPDGGVPNQPQHF
TRBD2,TRBJ2-2,TRBV6-1,15,few,TGTGCCAGCAAGAGCGGGAGTTGGTACACCGGGGAGCTGTTTTTT,CASKSGSWYTGELFF
NA,TRBJ1-1,TRBV20-1,16,few,TGCAGTGCTTTATCACCCTCAAGGGGCCTTGGTACTGAAGCTTTCTTT,CSALSPSRGLGTEAFF
NA,TRBJ2-2,TRBV10-3,15,few,TGTGCCATCAGTGATGGCGTTGTGAACACCGGGGAGCTGTTTTTT,CAISDGVVNTGELFF
NA,TRBJ2-3,TRBV2,16,NA,TGTGCCAGCAGCGGTTATACTAGTTCTAGCACAGATACGCAGTATTTT,CASSGYTSSSTDTQYF
TRBD2,TRBJ2-1,TRBV7-2,17,NA,TGTGCCAGCAGCACCCAAGTAGCGGGGGGGCCGGGTCATGAGCAGTTCTTC,CASSTQVAGGPGHEQFF
NA,TRBJ1-1,TRBV10-3,14,few,TGTGCCATCAGTGTCACCGACAGAGACACTGAAGCTTTCTTT,CAISVTDRDTEAFF
TRBD1,TRBJ1-2,TRBV4-3,14,NA,TGCGCCAGCAGCCACTTGACAGGGAACTATGGCTACACCTTC,CASSHLTGNYGYTF
TRBD1,TRBJ1-2,TRBV18,16,few,TGTGCCAGCTCGCCTCCATCGTATACAGGGGCTCATGGCTACACCTTC,CASSPPSYTGAHGYTF
TRBD2,TRBJ2-1,TRBV7-3,15,NA,TGTGCCAGCAGCTCGGGACTAGCGGGAGGCAATGAGCAGTTCTTC,CASSSGLAGGNEQFF
NA,TRBJ1-6,TRBV10-3,17,medium-sized,TGTGCCATCAGTGCCCGACAGACGGGCTCCTATAATTCACCCCTCCACTTT,CAISARQTGSYNSPLHF
NA,TRBJ1-3,TRBV19,15,NA,TGTGCCAGTCGAATGGTGGAGGGGAACGGAAACACCATATATTTT,CASRMVEGNGNTIYF
NA,TRBJ2-3,TRBV4-1,17,few,TGCGCCAGCAGCCAAGGGCCGACAGGCCGTAGCACAGATACGCAGTATTTT,CASSQGPTGRSTDTQYF
NA,TRBJ1-1,TRBV27,14,NA,TGTGCCAGCAGCCTCGGGACACCCAACACTGAAGCTTTCTTT,CASSLGTPNTEAFF
NA,TRBJ1-5,TRBV7-6,13,NA,TGTGCCAGCAGCCGTCAGGGTAATGAGCCCCAGCATTTT,CASSRQGNEPQHF
TRBD2,TRBJ2-7,TRBV11-3,14,NA,TGTGCCAGCAGCTCCCACAGGCGGGGGGGCGAGCAGTACTTC,CASSSHRRGGEQYF
NA,TRBJ1-1,TRBV7-3,14,NA,TGTGCCAGTAAGGAGCAGCCTATGAACACTGAAGCTTTCTTT,CASKEQPMNTEAFF
NA,TRBJ2-4,TRBV20-1,15,NA,TGCAGTGCTAGAGATTACGAGCAGGGCGGGGACATTCAGTACTTC,CSARDYEQGGDIQYF
NA,TRBJ1-5,TRBV21-1,17,NA,TGTGCCAGCAGCGAAAGACAGTATTTTCTGGGGAATCAGCCCCAGCATTTT,CASSERQYFLGNQPQHF
NA,TRBJ1-6,TRBV2,13,NA,TGTGCCAGCAGTTCCTACAGAGATTCACCCCTCCACTTT,CASSSYRDSPLHF
NA,TRBJ2-7,TRBV15,15,NA,TGTGCCACCAGCAGAGATCAAGGAGGGATAAACGAGCAGTACTTC,CATSRDQGGINEQYF
NA,TRBJ2-7,TRBV28,15,once,TGTGCCAGCAGCACCCCCGGGGCCCTATCCTACGAGCAGTACTTC,CASSTPGALSYEQYF
NA,TRBJ1-2,TRBV3-1,11,NA,TGTGCCAGCAGCAGTTCAGAGCCCCTCACCTTC,CASSSSEPLTF
NA,TRBJ2-3,TRBV6-1,15,NA,TGTGCCAGCAGTGAAGGATACGCGGATAGAGATACGCAGTATTTT,CASSEGYADRDTQYF
NA,TRBJ1-1,TRBV7-2,12,few,TGTGCCAGCAGCGTTGGCGGGCCCGCGGCTTTCTTT,CASSVGGPAAFF
NA,TRBJ1-4,TRBV18,15,NA,TGTGCCAGCTCACCCTACGCACAGTTAGATGAAAAACTGTTTTTT,CASSPYAQLDEKLFF
NA,TRBJ1-1,TRBV2,12,NA,TGTGCCAGCAGGGAGGAGGGTTCGCGAGCTTTCTTT,CASREEGSRAFF
NA,TRBJ1-1,TRBV7-2,15,NA,TGTGCCAGCAGCGTTGGCAGGGCCGAAGTCACTGAAGCTTTCTTT,CASSVGRAEVTEAFF
NA,TRBJ2-3,TRBV12-3/TRBV12-4,12,NA,TGTGCCAGCAGGGACAACACAGATACGCAGTATTTT,CASRDNTDTQYF
NA,TRBJ1-2,TRBV4-1,15,NA,TGCGCCAGCAGCCAAGACGAGCCAGCTTTCTATGGCTACACCTTC,CASSQDEPAFYGYTF
NA,TRBJ2-3,TRBV20-1,16,few,TGCAGTGCTAGAGATCTGGTGGGTCACGAGACAGATACGCAGTATTTT,CSARDLVGHETDTQYF
NA,TRBJ2-5,TRBV7-3,14,few,TGTGCCAGCAGCTTAGATCCCACTCAAGAGACCCAGTACTTC,CASSLDPTQETQYF
TRBD2,TRBJ2-5,TRBV20-1,15,NA,TGCAGTGCTAGACGTCGGGGGGGAGGGAGAGAGACCCAGTACTTC,CSARRRGGGRETQYF
TRBD2,TRBJ2-5,TRBV4-2,15,few,TGTGCCAGCAGCCCGGGACTAGCGGGACAAGAGACCCAGTACTTC,CASSPGLAGQETQYF
NA,TRBJ2-3,TRBV7-3,17,NA,TGTGCCAGCAGCCCAATACTTGGGGGCCCTAGCACAGATACGCAGTATTTT,CASSPILGGPSTDTQYF
TRBD1,TRBJ1-2,TRBV6-1,13,NA,TGTGCCAGCAGTGTAGGGACAGACTATGGCTACACCTTC,CASSVGTDYGYTF
NA,TRBJ2-5,TRBV10-3,15,medium-sized,TGTGCCATCAGTGACTTCGGTAGGGGACAAGAGACCCAGTACTTC,CAISDFGRGQETQYF
TRBD2,TRBJ2-3,TRBV20-1,14,NA,TGCAGTGCTAGAGCCAGCGGGGCGACAGATACGCAGTATTTT,CSARASGATDTQYF
NA,TRBJ1-5,TRBV19,12,medium-sized,TGTGCCAGTAATTCACGGGTTCAGCCCCAGCATTTT,CASNSRVQPQHF
NA,TRBJ2-6,TRBV10-3,15,few,TGTGCCATCAGGGACGGGACGGCTGGGGCCAACGTCCTGACTTTC,CAIRDGTAGANVLTF
NA,TRBJ1-2,TRBV19,14,NA,TGTGCCAGTAGTATTAGGAGGGGTGGGGCTGGCTACACCTTC,CASSIRRGGAGYTF
NA,TRBJ2-7,TRBV20-1,17,NA,TGCAGTGCCAACTCAATCGAAATCCGGGACAACTCCTACGAGCAGTACTTC,CSANSIEIRDNSYEQYF